Here is one T cell receptor beta chain with its context. The data were taken from a study of T cell responses to AZD1222 COVID-19 vaccine. Study background: It was second doses at about 4 or about 12 weeks that were pooled.

Generated by immunoSEQ multiplex PCR, the TCRdb table keeps only in-frame clones and is missing some. The sample has around 120,000 clones; more than 70% are singletons. Trimming removed 0 bases from V and 5 bases from J, with 4 bases in between. The length of the CDR3 is 13 residues. Sequenced material: peripheral blood, taken on day 0 of AZD1222 vaccination. The chain employs TRBV12-3 or TRBV12-4 and TRBJ1-4; D gene unclear. The sequence came from an adult in good health. The CDR3 nucleotides are TGTGCCAGCAGTTTAGCAGAGAATGAAAAACTGTTTTTT. Translating it yields CASSLAENEKLFF.